The source of this T cell receptor (beta chain) is a study of T-cell reconstitution after alpha-beta-depleted transplantation in children. Study outcomes and limitations: T-cell counts and diversity at one year following transplant were attributed mainly to newly produced T cells. Reports say that about two months after transplant, the alpha-beta T cells came out of several hundred graft clones that had expanded. At day 60, the high TCRbeta diversity found in some patients originated from recipient T cells and thymic progenitors that had survived.

Using unique molecular identifiers, the investigators prepared the TCRbeta library. One entry per CDR3 protein, called by TCRdb with MiXCR from the PCR reads. The table includes about 980,000 distinct CDR3 sequences, roughly 31% detected once. Germline CDR1 is DFQATT and CDR2 is SNEGSKA (reference sequence). Trimming stripped 0 bases from V and 4 bases from J, with 19 bases between. This CDR3 has 17 amino acids. Remarks on this clonotype: Its antigen is still unknown.

This sequence originates from a boy under two years old who had a stem cell transplant for SCID, so the T cells may come from the graft donor. The chain employs TRBV20-1 and TRBJ2-1, with D maybe TRBD2 (5 bases). The material sequenced was PBMCs, mostly from graft donor cells, taken 360 days after TCRalphabeta/CD19-depleted stem cell transplant. The CDR3: CSARDLEDSQEYNEQFF. The CDR3 DNA follows: TGCAGTGCTAGAGATCTTGAGGACTCCCAAGAATACAATGAGCAGTTCTTC.